This T cell receptor (beta chain) comes out of a study of blood T cell repertoires in COVID-19. The CDR3 is 16 amino acids. V was shortened by 4 bases and J by 7 bases, with 20 bases between the two germline ends. Germline V gene lookup returns CDR1 LNHDA and CDR2 SQIVND (reference sequence). Sequenced by immunoSEQ multiplex PCR; TCRdb stores in-frame clones only, minus some. The sample lists approximately 280,000 clones; around 90% were seen once. J is TRBJ1-5 and V is TRBV19; D may be TRBD1 (6 bases). This TCR was recovered from a woman in her twenties or thirties with COVID-19, enrolled during active disease. The sample taken for sequencing was peripheral blood. The CDR3 DNA reads TGTGCCAGTAGTACACCCCCTGACAGGACGATACAGCCCCAGCATTTT. It specifies CASSTPPDRTIQPQHF.